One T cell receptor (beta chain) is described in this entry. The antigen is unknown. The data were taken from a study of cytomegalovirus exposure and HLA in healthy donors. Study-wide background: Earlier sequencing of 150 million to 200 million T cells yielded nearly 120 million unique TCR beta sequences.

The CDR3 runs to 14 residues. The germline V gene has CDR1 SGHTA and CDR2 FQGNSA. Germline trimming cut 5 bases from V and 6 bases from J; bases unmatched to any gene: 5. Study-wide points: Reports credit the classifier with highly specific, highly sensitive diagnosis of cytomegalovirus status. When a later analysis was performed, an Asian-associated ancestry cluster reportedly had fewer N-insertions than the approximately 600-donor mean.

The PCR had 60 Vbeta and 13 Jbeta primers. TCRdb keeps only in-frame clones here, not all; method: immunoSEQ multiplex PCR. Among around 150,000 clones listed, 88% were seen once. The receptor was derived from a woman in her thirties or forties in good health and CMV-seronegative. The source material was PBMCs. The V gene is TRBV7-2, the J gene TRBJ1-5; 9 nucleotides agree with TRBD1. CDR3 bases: TGTGCCAGCAGCGCGGGACAGGGTGTTCAGCCCCAGCATTTT. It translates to CASSAGQGVQPQHF.